This T cell receptor (beta chain) is from a study of cytomegalovirus exposure and HLA in healthy donors. Study results and caveats: Cytomegalovirus association was listed for about 170 TCR beta chains. Immune exposure information available was restricted to CMV serostatus.

The PCR ran on 60 Vbeta and 13 Jbeta primers. TCRdb's table, derived via immunoSEQ multiplex PCR, lists solely in-frame clones and lacks some. Of about 180,000 clones in the sample, over 75% were seen once. Regarding this clone: What it recognizes is unknown.

The sample taken for sequencing was PBMCs. The clonotype comes from a man aged 55-75 years in good health and CMV-seronegative.

CDR3 region: CASSLLASNTGELFF. CDR3 DNA: TGTGCCAGCAGCTTGCTAGCGTCGAACACCGGGGAGCTGTTTTTT. V is TRBV7-7 and J is TRBJ2-2; possible D gene TRBD2, 6 bases. V was cut by 3 bases and J by 0 bases, with 8 bases left in between. In germline, CDR1 is SSHAT, CDR2 FNYEAQ (reference sequence). This CDR3 has 15 amino acids.